This T cell receptor beta chain was obtained from a study of monozygotic twins with inflammatory bowel disease. Germline CDR1 reads SGHTA; CDR2 reads FQGNSA. The CDR3 covers 17 residues. The template switching step added UMIs that contained a 6-nucleotide sample barcode. The authors ran two nested PCRs of approximately 16 and 10 cycles on TCRalpha and TCRbeta cDNA. With the 5' RACE reads reprocessed, TCRdb shows one record per CDR3 protein and no DNA. The listing records around 410,000 distinct CDR3 sequences. This receptor was taken from a human donor with ulcerative colitis or Crohn's disease, or a healthy co-twin of an affected twin (not recorded which). The V gene is TRBV7-2, the J gene TRBJ2-7; TCRdb names TRBD2, which stays unverified in the absence of DNA. The sequencing input was blood. CDR3 protein: CASSSPLGLAASYEQYF.